In this sample, the clone carrying this T cell receptor beta chain turned up a few times. This sample was included in a study of blood T cell repertoires in COVID-19. Turning to the study itself: T cells, B-cell-depleted T cells, or PBMCs supplied cDNA or gDNA.

Original processing methods: Researchers report that nucleated cell counts were estimated from reference gene primer amplification. TCRdb keeps only in-frame clones here, not all; method: immunoSEQ multiplex PCR. V and J calls and clone size follow that table, whereas D and trimming were derived from the DNA. The data show 210,000 or so clones, with about 90% seen just once and 2% to 2.5% held by the top ten. This TCR was recovered from a woman between 45 and 60 years old with acute or convalescent COVID-19. The sample consisted of peripheral blood.

This chain's CDR3 is CAWISNFGTGEWDGYTF. The CDR3 DNA reads as TGTGCCTGGATTTCCAACTTCGGCACAGGGGAGTGGGATGGCTACACCTTC. J is TRBJ1-2 and V is TRBV30; 7 bases are a match to TRBD1. The CDR3 sequence is 17 residues long. Germline V gene data show CDR1 as GTSNPN and CDR2 as SVGIG (reference sequence). Trimming removed 4 bases from V and 6 bases from J; junction bases left unmatched: 20.